The table lists the clone carrying this T cell receptor beta chain with a few counts. Antigen specificity is unknown. Researchers amplified the TCR beta CDR3 regions from RNA transcripts. An initial round of RT-PCR targeting the TCR CDR3 relied on the HTBI primer set. A single record per CDR3 protein comes from TCRdb applying MiXCR to the multiplex PCR reads. The sample has some 800,000 distinct CDR3 sequences, over 35% seen once. This sample is part of a study of T cells in Graves' hyperthyroidism and ophthalmopathy. Study-wide results and caveats: Appearing also in blood were most of the thyroid clonotypes expanded above 0.001. Ophthalmopathy prediction by the model preceded onset by a median about 6 months. A 13 V-J signature model discriminated ophthalmopathy versus stable hyperthyroidism.

Newly diagnosed patients aged 18 to 65 had hyperthyroidism of under 2 months' duration. CDR3 length: 15 amino acids. CDR1 is SQVTM and CDR2 is ANQGSEA in the germline V gene. J gave up 1 base and V 5 bases, and 9 bases lay outside the gene matches. The V call is TRBV29-1, the J call TRBJ2-7; 9 bases line up with TRBD1. The clonotype was recovered from a man aged 18 to 29 with Graves' hyperthyroidism. The sample consisted of blood. CDR3 nucleotides: TGCAGCGTTCTCTTGGTCGGACAGGGGTCCTACGAGCAGTACTTC. It specifies CSVLLVGQGSYEQYF.